This TCR beta chain was identified in a study of cytomegalovirus exposure and HLA in healthy donors. Overall study findings and caveats: Rarity marked most TCR sequences, yet some public TCRs occurred in many donors.

Here immunoSEQ multiplex PCR was the method, and the copy in TCRdb shows in-frame clones only, minus some. Among more than 120,000 clones listed, around 86% were seen once. As regards this clone: The antigen is not known.

CDR1 and CDR2 from the germline V gene are MNHEY and SMNVEV (reference sequence). This CDR3 comprises 13 residues. Trimming removed 5 bases at V and 9 bases at J, with 14 bases between. The J gene is TRBJ1-5, the V gene TRBV27, with no clear D. The sample consisted of PBMCs. The sequence was collected from a man between 18 and 35 years old in good health and CMV-seropositive. The CDR3 coding sequence is TGTGCCAGCAGTGATGTACCCGCGAGGCCCCAGCATTTT. It codes for CASSDVPARPQHF.